This record concerns one T cell receptor (beta chain) sequence. This sample was included in a study of early T cells in non-severe SARS-CoV-2 infection. TCRdb itself ran the 5' RACE reads through MiXCR, one entry per CDR3 protein. The sample has around 88,000 distinct CDR3 sequences, 13% to 15% seen once. Germline V gene data show CDR1 as LNHDA and CDR2 as SQIVND (reference sequence). This CDR3 has 15 amino acids. V lost 5 bases and J lost 2; bases outside the gene matches: 5. The chain has TRBV19 and TRBJ2-7, with TRBD1 matching over 11 bases. The specimen sequenced was whole blood. This TCR derives from an adult who was a healthcare worker with PCR-confirmed SARS-CoV-2 infection or an uninfected control (not recorded which). The chain's CDR3 is CASSGGTGGTYEQYF. The CDR3 bases are TGTGCCAGTAGTGGAGGGACAGGGGGTACCTACGAGCAGTACTTC.